Included here is one T cell receptor beta chain sequence, with context. In the original analysis: Amplification of reference gene primers provided the estimated nucleated cell counts. Profiling relied on immunoSEQ multiplex PCR, and the TCRdb table lists in-frame clones only, not all of them. The V and J calls and clone size were taken over from that table, and D and trimming were inferred from the DNA. The sample records about 95,000 clones, under 90% being singletons. This entry belongs to a study of blood T cell repertoires in COVID-19. The wider study: The study drew acute and convalescent COVID-19 samples from the United States, Italy and Spain. From T cells, B-cell-depleted T cells, or PBMCs came the material, which was cDNA or gDNA.

The CDR3 contains 10 residues. Germline V gene sequence: CDR1 DFQATT, CDR2 SNEGSKA (reference sequence). With 7 bases removed from V and 5 bases from J, the gap between germline ends came to 8 bases. This TCR came from a human donor in a cohort sampled during active COVID-19. The specimen sequenced was peripheral blood. The chain combines TRBV20-1 with TRBJ2-5; weak D call: TRBD2 (6 bases). Written as DNA, the CDR3 is TGCAGTGACCGGGAGGAGACCCAGTACTTC. Its protein product is CSDREETQYF.